Shown below are 10 T cell receptor beta chains from a single sample sequenced in a study of cytomegalovirus exposure and HLA in healthy donors. The study ran its PCR with 60 Vbeta and 13 Jbeta primers. The assay was immunoSEQ multiplex PCR, and TCRdb's table has in-frame clones only and misses some. The table records under 75,000 clones, about 63% of them present only once. The specimen was PBMCs. The receptors here all came from a man aged 40-55 years in good health and CMV-seropositive.

CDR3 region: CASSQDPGDNEKLFF. In nucleotides, the CDR3 is TGTGCCAGCAGCCAAGATCCTGGAGATAATGAAAAACTGTTTTTT. This chain connects TRBV4-2 to TRBJ1-4; D not certain. Trimming shortened V by 0 bases and J by 4 bases, and 9 bases separated the two germline ends. CDR1 is LGHNA, CDR2 YNFKEQ, per germline. This CDR3 region has 15 residues.

The chain is built from TRBV12-5 and TRBJ1-5, with a tentative D call TRBD1 (5 bases). Trimming cost V 5 bases and J 3 bases, with 14 bases left between them. This CDR3 comprises 15 residues. Germline V CDR1 and CDR2: LGHNT, FRNRAP. The CDR3 coding sequence is TGTGCTAGTGGTCTGGGGGGGGGAATCAATCAGCCCCAGCATTTT. Protein product: CASGLGGGINQPQHF.

The table lists this clone with a few counts. The V and J genes are TRBV25-1 and TRBJ1-2; D unclear. Trimming removed 3 bases from V and 6 bases from J, with 8 bases in between. Germline V gene sequence: CDR1 MGHDK, CDR2 SYGVNS. CDR3 length: 12 amino acids. CDR3 residues: CASSDSGNGYTF. CDR3 sequence (DNA): TGTGCCAGCAGTGATTCGGGGAATGGCTACACCTTC.

CDR3 nucleotide sequence: TGTGCCAGCAGTTACTCGGGCCCCGCGAACACCGGGGAGCTGTTTTTT. This translates into CASSYSGPANTGELFF. The chain couples TRBV6-5 to TRBJ2-2; D not certain. This CDR3 comprises 16 residues. The ends were cut back, 0 bases at V and 0 bases at J, with 8 bases in the middle. From germline, CDR1 is MNHEY and CDR2 SVGAGI.

The sample holds a few counts of this clone. The gene calls are TRBV4-1 and TRBJ2-5, with 13 nucleotides matching TRBD2. V gave up 4 bases and J gave up 5 bases; unmatched junction bases: 7. This CDR3 has 16 residues. CDR1 MGHRA and CDR2 YSYEKL come from the germline V gene. The CDR3 DNA is TGCGCCAGCAGCCTGACCAAACTAGCGGGGGGGGAGACCCAGTACTTC. This codes for CASSLTKLAGGETQYF.

This clone was found a few times. This chain links TRBV6-1 with TRBJ2-5; D is perhaps TRBD2 (5 bases). The CDR3 is 12 residues long. Trimming left V 3 bases short and J 4 bases short, with 6 bases between. Germline V CDR1 and CDR2: MNHNS, SASEGT. CDR3 DNA: TGTGCCAGCAGTGACGCGGGAGAGACCCAGTACTTC. Protein sequence: CASSDAGETQYF.

The chain carries TRBV5-4 and TRBJ1-2, with 7 bases aligning to TRBD1. Germline CDR1 and CDR2: SGHNT and YYREEE (reference sequence). V shed 6 bases, J shed 7 bases, and the junction held 12 bases outside the gene matches. This CDR3 region has 14 residues. This CDR3 reads CASTLNRGLSGYTF. The DNA for the CDR3 is TGTGCCAGCACCCTAAACAGGGGTTTAAGTGGCTACACCTTC.

The chain links TRBV7-2 to TRBJ2-1; D unclear. The V gene's germline CDR1 is SGHTA and CDR2 FQGNSA. V was clipped by 5 bases and J by 13 bases, with 12 bases between them. The CDR3 covers 11 residues. CDR3 nucleotides: TGTGCCAGCAGCGAGCAAGTTCCTCAGTTCTTC. Translation gives CASSEQVPQFF.

The chain couples TRBV19 to TRBJ1-2, with no clear D. Germline V gene data show CDR1 as LNHDA and CDR2 as SQIVND (reference sequence). V was trimmed by 10 bases and J by 4 bases, leaving 13 bases between them. The CDR3 consists of 12 residues. CDR3 sequence (DNA): TGTGCCACCACGACACGGGGCTATGGCTACACCTTC. Its translation: CATTTRGYGYTF.

Comment on this clone: A far bigger clonotype differs at one base, so this is likely a read error. The chain employs TRBV9 and TRBJ2-7; 9 bases align to TRBD2. Germline V gives CDR1 SGDLS, CDR2 YYNGEE. This CDR3 is 15 amino acids long. V lost 0 bases to trimming and J lost 3 bases; unmatched junction nucleotides: 4. The CDR3 nucleotides read TGTGCCAGCAGCGTAGGTAGCGGGAGTCTCTACGAGCAGTACTTC. Amino acid sequence: CASSVGSGSLYEQYF.